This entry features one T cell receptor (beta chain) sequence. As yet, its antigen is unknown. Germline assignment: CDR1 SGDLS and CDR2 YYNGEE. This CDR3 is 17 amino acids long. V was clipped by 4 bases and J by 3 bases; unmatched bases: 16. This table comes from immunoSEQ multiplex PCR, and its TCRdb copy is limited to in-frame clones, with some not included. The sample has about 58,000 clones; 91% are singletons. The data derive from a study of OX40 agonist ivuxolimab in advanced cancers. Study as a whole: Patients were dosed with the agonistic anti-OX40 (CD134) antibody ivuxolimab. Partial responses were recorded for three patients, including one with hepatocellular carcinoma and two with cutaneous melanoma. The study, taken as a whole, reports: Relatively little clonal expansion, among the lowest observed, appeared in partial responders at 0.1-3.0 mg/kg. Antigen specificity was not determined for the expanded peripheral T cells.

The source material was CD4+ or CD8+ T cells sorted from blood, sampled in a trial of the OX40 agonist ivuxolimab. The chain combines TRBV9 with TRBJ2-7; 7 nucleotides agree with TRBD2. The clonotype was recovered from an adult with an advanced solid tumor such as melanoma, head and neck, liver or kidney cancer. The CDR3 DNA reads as TGTGCCAGCAGCCCCCGGGGGGATTCAGCGGGAAGCTACGAGCAGTACTTC. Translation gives CASSPRGDSAGSYEQYF.